A selection of T cell receptor beta chains follows, all from one sample in a study of T cells in Graves' hyperthyroidism and ophthalmopathy. TCRdb passed the multiplex PCR reads through MiXCR, listing each CDR3 protein once. The repertoire holds roughly 500,000 distinct CDR3 sequences, with around a quarter as singletons. The sample comprised blood. The receptors come from a woman aged 25-40 years with Graves' ophthalmopathy. Each CDR3 is given with its conserved first and last residue. The D gene is left open where the match is weak. Only some rows state a clone size, as once, few, many or a class for expanded clones.

j_gene,abundance,d_gene,v_gene,CDR3aa,CDR3nt
TRBJ2-7,.,TRBD1,TRBV28,CASSEDRSSYEQYF,TGTGCCAGCAGTGAGGACAGGAGCTCCTACGAGCAGTACTTC
TRBJ1-1,many,.,TRBV9,CASSVDGTRYTEAFF,TGTGCCAGCAGCGTAGACGGGACCCGTTACACTGAAGCTTTCTTT
TRBJ2-2,.,TRBD1,TRBV3-1,CASSPWVGGNTGELFF,TGTGCCAGCAGCCCCTGGGTAGGGGGCAACACCGGGGAGCTGTTTTTT
TRBJ2-7,many,.,TRBV25-1,CASSQDGNSYEQYF,TGTGCCAGCAGTCAGGACGGAAATTCCTACGAGCAGTACTTC
TRBJ2-5,.,.,TRBV3-1,CASSQGRVGETQYF,TGTGCCAGCAGCCAAGGCAGGGTCGGAGAGACCCAGTACTTC
TRBJ1-1,many,.,TRBV30,CAWRPGTEAFF,TGTGCCTGGAGACCTGGAACTGAAGCTTTCTTT
TRBJ1-1,.,.,TRBV11-2,CASSFPRVSETNTEAFF,TGTGCCAGCAGCTTTCCCCGCGTCTCGGAGACAAACACTGAAGCTTTCTTT
TRBJ2-7,many,TRBD2,TRBV18,CASSLQTSGASYEQYF,TGTGCCAGCTCACTCCAGACTAGCGGGGCATCCTACGAGCAGTACTTC
TRBJ2-7,.,.,TRBV6-1,CASIQARGAIEQYF,TGTGCCAGCATCCAAGCCCGAGGGGCAATCGAGCAGTACTTC
TRBJ1-1,.,TRBD1,TRBV6-1,CASSEAAGGSAEAFF,TGTGCCAGCAGTGAAGCGGCAGGGGGGAGCGCTGAAGCTTTCTTT
TRBJ1-1,.,.,TRBV12-3/TRBV12-4,CASSVTGSTEAFF,TGTGCCAGCAGTGTTACAGGGTCCACTGAAGCTTTCTTT
TRBJ1-1,many,.,TRBV5-1,CASSLSHENTEAFF,TGCGCCAGCAGCTTGTCACACGAAAACACTGAAGCTTTCTTT
TRBJ2-5,many,.,TRBV6-1,CASSETPPGGLRPQYF,TGTGCCAGCAGTGAAACTCCTCCAGGAGGGCTAAGGCCCCAGTACTTC
TRBJ1-3,.,.,TRBV9,CASSSSSGSGNTIYF,TGTGCCAGCAGCTCATCCTCCGGTTCTGGAAACACCATATATTTT
TRBJ1-1,few,.,TRBV27,CASSFRGLNTEAFF,TGTGCCAGCAGTTTCAGGGGTTTGAACACTGAAGCTTTCTTT
TRBJ2-7,many,TRBD2,TRBV20-1,CSALPGTSGNYEQYF,TGCAGTGCCCTCCCCGGGACTAGCGGCAACTACGAGCAGTACTTC
TRBJ2-2,few,.,TRBV7-2,CASSLALVLGESTGELFF,TGTGCCAGCAGCTTAGCCCTTGTTTTGGGGGAAAGCACCGGGGAGCTGTTTTTT
TRBJ2-7,few,.,TRBV18,CASSPASDISYEQYF,TGTGCCAGCTCACCAGCTTCGGATATCTCCTACGAGCAGTACTTC
TRBJ2-1,many,TRBD2,TRBV12-3/TRBV12-4,CASRETSGGGNEQFF,TGTGCCAGCAGAGAGACTAGCGGGGGCGGCAATGAGCAGTTCTTC
TRBJ2-5,many,.,TRBV6-2/TRBV6-3,CASSYSGDGTQYF,TGTGCCAGCAGTTATAGTGGGGATGGGACCCAGTACTTC
TRBJ2-7,many,.,TRBV28,CASRRPHRTPYEQYF,TGTGCCAGCAGGAGGCCCCACCGGACCCCCTACGAGCAGTACTTC
TRBJ2-7,few,.,TRBV18,CASSPGVSEQYF,TGTGCCAGCTCCCCAGGGGTTTCCGAGCAGTACTTC
TRBJ2-7,many,TRBD2,TRBV14,CASSDLRGADEQYF,TGTGCCAGCAGCGACCTGCGGGGGGCAGACGAGCAGTACTTC
TRBJ2-3,few,.,TRBV25-1,CASSEGVDTQYF,TGTGCCAGCAGTGAAGGGGTAGATACGCAGTATTTT
TRBJ1-5,many,.,TRBV20-1,CSGGGSNQPQHF,TGCAGTGGCGGGGGCAGCAACCAGCCCCAGCATTTT
TRBJ2-7,few,.,TRBV7-2,CASSLKQGNPYEQYF,TGTGCCAGCAGCTTAAAGCAGGGAAACCCCTACGAGCAGTACTTC
TRBJ1-3,.,.,TRBV30,CAWTGPRQHNRNTIYF,TGTGCCTGGACGGGACCCCGACAGCATAACCGAAACACCATATATTTT
TRBJ1-2,few,.,TRBV12-3/TRBV12-4,CASSRTALGYGYTF,TGTGCCAGCAGCCGGACCGCGCTAGGCTATGGCTACACCTTC
TRBJ2-7,many,.,TRBV20-1,CSARRGVRREQYF,TGCAGTGCTAGGAGGGGGGTTCGCCGCGAGCAGTACTTC
TRBJ2-7,.,.,TRBV28,CATTHGGRQYF,TGTGCCACGACCCATGGCGGACGGCAGTACTTC
TRBJ1-1,.,TRBD1,TRBV12-3/TRBV12-4,CASSRDRGATEAFF,TGTGCCAGCAGCAGGGACAGGGGAGCCACTGAAGCTTTCTTT
TRBJ2-7,many,.,TRBV12-3/TRBV12-4,CASSQRGASYEQYF,TGTGCCAGCAGCCAGCGAGGAGCTTCCTACGAGCAGTACTTC
TRBJ1-2,few,.,TRBV7-3,CASSLLYRDKHGYTF,TGTGCCAGCAGCCTACTATACCGGGATAAACATGGCTACACCTTC
TRBJ1-3,many,.,TRBV6-5,CASSYSGTNSGNTIYF,TGTGCCAGCAGTTATTCCGGGACAAACTCTGGAAACACCATATATTTT
TRBJ1-1,many,.,TRBV12-3/TRBV12-4,CASSLRPDTEAFF,TGTGCCAGCAGTTTAAGGCCCGACACTGAAGCTTTCTTT
TRBJ2-7,many,.,TRBV5-1,CASSYDLNEQYF,TGCGCCAGCAGCTACGACTTGAACGAGCAGTACTTC
TRBJ2-7,many,.,TRBV13,CASRVPQGISHEQYF,TGTGCCAGCCGTGTTCCACAGGGTATTTCCCACGAGCAGTACTTC
TRBJ2-2,.,TRBD1,TRBV11-2,CASRRQGPGELFF,TGTGCCAGCAGAAGACAGGGTCCCGGGGAGCTGTTTTTT
TRBJ2-7,few,TRBD2,TRBV11-2,CASSLERGLAGFYEQYF,TGTGCCAGCAGCTTAGAGAGGGGACTAGCGGGATTCTACGAGCAGTACTTC
TRBJ1-1,many,TRBD1,TRBV6-4,CASRDGQEHDTEAFF,TGTGCCAGCAGGGACGGACAGGAGCATGACACTGAAGCTTTCTTT
TRBJ1-2,few,.,TRBV19,CASSSGQISNYGYTF,TGTGCCAGTAGTAGTGGACAGATTTCTAACTATGGCTACACCTTC
TRBJ1-1,.,.,TRBV4-2,CASSPLLIALLNTEAFF,TGTGCCAGCAGTCCTCTCCTCATAGCCCTACTAAACACTGAAGCTTTCTTT
TRBJ1-2,many,.,TRBV25-1,CASSDDLKPANYGYTF,TGTGCCAGCAGTGATGATCTAAAGCCCGCTAACTATGGCTACACCTTC
TRBJ2-7,.,.,TRBV27,CASSKLGGVSYEQYF,TGTGCCAGCAGTAAATTGGGCGGGGTCTCCTACGAGCAGTACTTC
TRBJ2-5,.,.,TRBV28,CASRMTAETQYF,TGTGCCAGCAGAATGACAGCAGAGACCCAGTACTTC
TRBJ1-1,many,.,TRBV2,CASSEALKNTEAFF,TGTGCCAGCAGTGAAGCGCTTAAGAACACTGAAGCTTTCTTT
TRBJ2-2,many,.,TRBV6-5,CASSYTRRADSGELFF,TGTGCCAGCAGTTACACTAGGAGGGCGGACTCCGGGGAGCTGTTTTTT
TRBJ1-2,.,.,TRBV2,CASSERRAKNYGYTF,TGTGCCAGCAGTGAACGTCGGGCCAAGAACTATGGCTACACCTTC
TRBJ2-7,many,.,TRBV20-1,CSASYRDEQYF,TGCAGTGCTTCGTACAGGGACGAGCAGTACTTC
TRBJ1-5,many,.,TRBV19,CASSLGAGVQPQHF,TGTGCCTCAAGTCTGGGGGCAGGGGTGCAGCCCCAGCATTTT
TRBJ1-5,many,.,TRBV6-2/TRBV6-3,CAVRPGASNQPQHF,TGTGCCGTTCGCCCGGGGGCTAGCAATCAGCCCCAGCATTTT
TRBJ2-7,.,TRBD2,TRBV28,CASSLSGRAPYEQYF,TGTGCCAGCAGCCTTAGCGGGAGGGCCCCCTACGAGCAGTACTTC
TRBJ2-7,.,TRBD2,TRBV5-1,CASSLLGTRAYEQYF,TGCGCCAGCAGCTTACTCGGGACTAGGGCCTACGAGCAGTACTTC
TRBJ1-1,once,TRBD1,TRBV28,CASSLSRQGATEAFF,TGTGCCAGCAGTTTATCACGACAGGGGGCTACTGAAGCTTTCTTT
TRBJ1-1,many,.,TRBV6-1,CASKIRDTGSTEAFF,TGTGCCAGCAAGATCCGGGACACGGGGAGCACTGAAGCTTTCTTT
TRBJ1-2,many,TRBD1,TRBV6-2/TRBV6-3,CASSYGTAAGYTF,TGTGCCAGCAGTTACGGGACAGCGGCTGGCTACACCTTC
TRBJ2-7,.,TRBD1,TRBV3-1,CASSPSGTARKTYEQYF,TGTGCCAGCAGCCCATCTGGGACAGCGAGGAAGACCTACGAGCAGTACTTC
TRBJ1-1,.,.,TRBV11-1,CASSPRQRYGVNTEAFF,TGTGCCAGCAGCCCGCGACAGAGGTACGGGGTGAACACTGAAGCTTTCTTT